One and the same sample provided the 8 T cell receptor beta chains below, sequenced in a study of T cell responses to AZD1222 COVID-19 vaccine. Repertoires were generated with immunoSEQ multiplex PCR, while TCRdb's copy carries only in-frame clones and drops some. The table includes 90,000 to 150,000 clones, roughly 86% detected once. The sample in question was peripheral blood, obtained on day 0 of AZD1222 vaccination. The receptors stem from an adult in good health.

This sequence joins TRBV28 and TRBJ2-7; weak D call: TRBD1 (6 bases). The germline V and J ends were trimmed by 7 bases and 7 bases, with 23 bases remaining between them. Germline V gives CDR1 MDHEN, CDR2 SYDVKM. The CDR3 is made up of 15 amino acids. DNA of the CDR3: TGTGCCAGCAAACTCGACAGGAGAGTAGGAATGGAGCAGTACTTC. Translating it yields CASKLDRRVGMEQYF.

This clone was counted many times. The chain uses TRBV23-1 and TRBJ1-5; 8 bases fit TRBD1. TRBV23-1 is placed among ORFs of uncertain function. This CDR3 is built from 14 residues. Trimming at V came to 0 bases and at J to 6 bases, leaving 1 base not matched to a gene. The CDR3, as DNA: TGCGCCAGCAGTCAATCCAGGGGGCTTCAGCCCCAGCATTTT. Translation: CASSQSRGLQPQHF.

Concerning this clone itself: Germline and junction disagree at one end, which may indicate a read error. This sequence joins TRBV27 and TRBJ2-5, with unresolved D. The CDR3 is 11 residues long. Germline V lookup: CDR1 MNHEY, CDR2 SMNVEV (reference sequence). The CDR3 DNA is TGTGCCAGCAGTCTCCCCGGTCCGCCTGACTTC. Protein sequence: CASSLPGPPDF.

V usage is TRBV6-5 and J usage is TRBJ1-2; possible D gene TRBD1, 5 bases. The CDR3 extends over 12 amino acids. Per germline, CDR1 MNHEY and CDR2 SVGAGI. Trimming shortened V by 6 bases and J by 7 bases, and 12 bases separated the two germline ends. The CDR3 reads CASRRRGGGYTF. CDR3 sequence (DNA): TGTGCCAGCAGAAGGAGGGGAGGTGGCTACACCTTC.

The rearrangement uses TRBV28 and TRBJ2-7; 8 positions match TRBD2. CDR1 MDHEN and CDR2 SYDVKM come from the germline V gene. This CDR3 spans 13 amino acids. V gave up 7 bases and J gave up 6 bases; unmatched junction bases: 8. CDR3 amino acids: CASTGAGGGEQYF. Written as DNA, the CDR3 is TGTGCCAGCACCGGGGCGGGGGGCGGCGAGCAGTACTTC.

The chain uses TRBV6-2 or TRBV6-3 and TRBJ2-1; TRBD2 matches at 8 bases. Germline V gene data show CDR1 as MNHEY and CDR2 as SVGEGT. V gave up 0 bases and J gave up 10 bases; unmatched junction bases: 2. There are 13 residues in the CDR3. CDR3 bases: TGTGCCAGCAGTTACTCCACTAGCGGCGAGCAGTTCTTC. It yields the protein CASSYSTSGEQFF.

The V and J genes are TRBV7-9 and TRBJ1-2; D call uncertain. The CDR3 runs to 15 residues. Germline CDR1 and CDR2: SEHNR and FQNEAQ (reference sequence). V was clipped by 2 bases and J by 3 bases, with 13 bases between them. CDR3 region: CASSLILREHYGYTF. Here the CDR3 DNA reads TGTGCCAGCAGCTTAATTCTGAGGGAACACTATGGCTACACCTTC.

V usage is TRBV7-9 and J usage is TRBJ2-7; D remains ambiguous. The CDR3 contains 14 residues. V lost 1 base, J lost 5 bases, and 12 bases lay in between. In germline, CDR1 is SEHNR, CDR2 FQNEAQ (reference sequence). The CDR3 loop is CASSLELKPHEQYF. Written as DNA, the CDR3 is TGTGCCAGCAGCTTAGAGCTAAAGCCCCACGAGCAGTACTTC. The variable domain in full, completed from reference TRBV7-9 and TRBJ2-7, reads DTGVSQNPRHKITKRGQNVTFRCDPISEHNRLYWYRQTLGQGPEFLTYFQNEAQLEKSRLLSDRFSAERPKGSFSTLEIQRTEQGDSAMYLCASSLELKPHEQYFGPGTRLTVT.